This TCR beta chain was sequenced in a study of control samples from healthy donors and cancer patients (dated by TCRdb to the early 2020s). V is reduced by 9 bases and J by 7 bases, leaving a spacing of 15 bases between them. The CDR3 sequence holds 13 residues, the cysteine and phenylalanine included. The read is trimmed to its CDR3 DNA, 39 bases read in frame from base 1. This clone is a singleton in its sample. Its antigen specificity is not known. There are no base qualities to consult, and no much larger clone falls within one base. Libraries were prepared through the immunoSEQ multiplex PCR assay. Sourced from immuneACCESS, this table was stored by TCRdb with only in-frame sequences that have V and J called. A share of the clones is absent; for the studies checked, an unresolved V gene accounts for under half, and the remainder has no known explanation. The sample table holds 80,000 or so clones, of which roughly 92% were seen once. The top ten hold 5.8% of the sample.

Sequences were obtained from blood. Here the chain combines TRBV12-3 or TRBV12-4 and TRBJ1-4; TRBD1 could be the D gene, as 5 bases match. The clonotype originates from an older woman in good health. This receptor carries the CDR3 CASRVGVGEKLFF. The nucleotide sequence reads TGTGCCAGTCGAGTGGGGGTGGGTGAAAAACTGTTTTTT.